This T cell receptor beta chain was sequenced for a study of naive and memory T cell subsets. Study-level results: Naive repertoires, especially CD8, held a few larger clonotypes, possibly memory cells re-expressing CD45RA.

The CDR3 totals 15 residues. V shed 1 base and J shed 4 bases, with 12 bases lying between them. CDR1 KGHSH and CDR2 LQKENI come from the germline V gene. Two oligonucleotides, mixed equimolar, formed the beta constant-region primer covering TRBC1 and TRBC2. Nested alpha and beta constant-region primers with the SP2 primer drove four PCR rounds on ligated cDNA. A single record per CDR3 protein comes from TCRdb applying MiXCR to the UMI-ligation and nested PCR reads. The table includes about 160,000 distinct CDR3 sequences, 22% detected once. There are a few counts of this clonotype. The target antigen is unknown.

Sequenced sample: naive CD4+ T cells from blood. This TCR derives from a human donor in good health. The chain links TRBV18 to TRBJ2-3; perhaps TRBD2 as D (5 bases). CDR3 coding DNA: TGTGCCAGCTCACCACTTGGGAAGGGAGCAGATACGCAGTATTTT. This gives the protein CASSPLGKGADTQYF.